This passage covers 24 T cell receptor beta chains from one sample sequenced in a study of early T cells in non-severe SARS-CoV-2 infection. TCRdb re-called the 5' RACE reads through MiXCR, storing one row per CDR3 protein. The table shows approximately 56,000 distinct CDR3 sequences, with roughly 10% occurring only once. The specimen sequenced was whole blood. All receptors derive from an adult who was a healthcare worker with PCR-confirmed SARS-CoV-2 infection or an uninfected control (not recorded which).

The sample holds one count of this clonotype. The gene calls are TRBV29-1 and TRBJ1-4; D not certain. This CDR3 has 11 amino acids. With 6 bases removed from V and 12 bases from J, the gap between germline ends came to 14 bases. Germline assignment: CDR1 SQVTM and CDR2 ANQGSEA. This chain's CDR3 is CSVVDRAQLFF. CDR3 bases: TGCAGCGTCGTAGACCGCGCTCAACTGTTTTTT.

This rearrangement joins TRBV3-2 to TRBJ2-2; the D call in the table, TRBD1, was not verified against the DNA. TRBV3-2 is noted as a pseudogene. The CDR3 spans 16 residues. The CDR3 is CASRIRGGANTGELFF. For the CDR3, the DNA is TGTGCCAGCAGGATCCGTGGGGGAGCGAACACCGGGGAGCTGTTTTTT.

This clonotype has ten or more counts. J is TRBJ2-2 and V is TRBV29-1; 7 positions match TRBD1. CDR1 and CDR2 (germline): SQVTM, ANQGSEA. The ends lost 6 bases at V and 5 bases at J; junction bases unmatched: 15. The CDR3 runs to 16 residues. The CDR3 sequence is CSVAGAGTAITGELFF. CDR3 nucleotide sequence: TGCAGCGTCGCCGGCGCCGGGACAGCCATAACCGGGGAGCTGTTTTTT.

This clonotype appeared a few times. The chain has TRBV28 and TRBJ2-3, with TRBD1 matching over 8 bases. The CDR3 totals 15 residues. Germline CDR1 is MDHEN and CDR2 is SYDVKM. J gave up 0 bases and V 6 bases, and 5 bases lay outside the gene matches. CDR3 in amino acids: CASSPTGASTDTQYF. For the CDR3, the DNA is TGTGCCAGCAGCCCGACAGGGGCCAGCACAGATACGCAGTATTTT. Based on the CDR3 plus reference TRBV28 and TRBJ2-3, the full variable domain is DVKVTQSSRYLVKRTGEKVFLECVQDMDHENMFWYRQDPGLGLRLIYFSYDVKMKEKGDIPEGYSVSREKKERFSLILESASTNQTSMYLCASSPTGASTDTQYFGPGTRLTVL.

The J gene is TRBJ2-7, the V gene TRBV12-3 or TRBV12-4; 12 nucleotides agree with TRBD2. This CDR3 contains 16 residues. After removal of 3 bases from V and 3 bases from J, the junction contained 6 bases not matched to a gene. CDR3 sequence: CASSLPSGRGLYEQYF. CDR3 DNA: TGTGCCAGCAGTTTGCCTAGCGGGAGGGGCCTCTACGAGCAGTACTTC.

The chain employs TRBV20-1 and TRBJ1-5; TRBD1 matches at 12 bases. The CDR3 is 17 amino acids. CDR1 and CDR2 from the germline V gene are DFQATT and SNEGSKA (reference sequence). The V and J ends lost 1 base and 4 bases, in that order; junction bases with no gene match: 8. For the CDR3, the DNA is TGCAGTGCTAGAGGGGGACAGGGGGCGCGGAGGAATCAGCCCCAGCATTTT. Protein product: CSARGGQGARRNQPQHF.

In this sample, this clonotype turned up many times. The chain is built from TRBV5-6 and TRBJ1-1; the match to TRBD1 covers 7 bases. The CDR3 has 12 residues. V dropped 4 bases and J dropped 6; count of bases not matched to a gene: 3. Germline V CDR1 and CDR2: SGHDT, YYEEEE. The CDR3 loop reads CASSAQGPEAFF. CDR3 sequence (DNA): TGTGCCAGCAGCGCACAGGGGCCTGAAGCTTTCTTT.

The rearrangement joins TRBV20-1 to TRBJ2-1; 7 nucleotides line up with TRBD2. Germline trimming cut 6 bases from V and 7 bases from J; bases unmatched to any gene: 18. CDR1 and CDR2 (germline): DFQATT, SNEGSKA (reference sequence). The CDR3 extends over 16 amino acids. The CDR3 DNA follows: TGCAGTGCCCCCGGATGGGAGGGAGCCCCTCGGAATGAGCAGTTCTTC. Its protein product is CSAPGWEGAPRNEQFF.

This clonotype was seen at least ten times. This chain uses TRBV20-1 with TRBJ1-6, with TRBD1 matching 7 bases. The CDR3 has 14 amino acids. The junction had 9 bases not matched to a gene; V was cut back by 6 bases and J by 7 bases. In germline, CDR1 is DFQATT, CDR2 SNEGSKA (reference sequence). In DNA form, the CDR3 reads TGCAGTGCCAGGGGGACAGACGGGAATTCACCCCTCCACTTT. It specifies CSARGTDGNSPLHF.

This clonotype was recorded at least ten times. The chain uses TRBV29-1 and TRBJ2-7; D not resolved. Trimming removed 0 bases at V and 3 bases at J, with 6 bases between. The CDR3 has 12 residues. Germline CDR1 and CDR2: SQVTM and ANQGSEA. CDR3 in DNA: TGCAGCGTTGAAGACGGCCGCTACGAGCAGTACTTC. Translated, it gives CSVEDGRYEQYF.

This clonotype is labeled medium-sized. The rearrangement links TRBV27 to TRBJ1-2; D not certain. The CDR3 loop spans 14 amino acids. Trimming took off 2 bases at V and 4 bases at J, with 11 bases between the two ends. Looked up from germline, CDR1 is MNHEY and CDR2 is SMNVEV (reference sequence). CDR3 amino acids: CASSLVGGGYGYTF. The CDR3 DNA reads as TGTGCCAGCAGTTTAGTGGGAGGTGGCTATGGCTACACCTTC.

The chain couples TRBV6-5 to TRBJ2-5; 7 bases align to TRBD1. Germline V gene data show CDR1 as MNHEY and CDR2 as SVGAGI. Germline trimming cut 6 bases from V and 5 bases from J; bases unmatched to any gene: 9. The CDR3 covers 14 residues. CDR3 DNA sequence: TGTGCCAGCAGCAGACAGGGCTTTTTGGAGACCCAGTACTTC. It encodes CASSRQGFLETQYF.

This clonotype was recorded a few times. The CDR3 is CASSFLVTDTQYF. The CDR3 nucleotides read TGTGCCAGCAGCTTCCTTGTCACAGATACGCAGTATTTT. The chain couples TRBV7-2 to TRBJ2-3, with D unresolved. The CDR3 is made up of 13 amino acids. Trimming pared 3 bases from V and 2 bases from J, leaving 6 bases between. Looked up from germline, CDR1 is SGHTA and CDR2 is FQGNSA.

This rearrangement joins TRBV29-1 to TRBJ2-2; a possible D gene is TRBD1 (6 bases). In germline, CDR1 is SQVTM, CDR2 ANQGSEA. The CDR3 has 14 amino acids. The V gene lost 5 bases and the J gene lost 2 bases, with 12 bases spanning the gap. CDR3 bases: TGCAGCGTTAGCAGGGGTGGTAACACCGGGGAGCTGTTTTTT. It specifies CSVSRGGNTGELFF.

The CDR3 DNA sequence: TGTGCCAGCAGTTACGTGTCGGGAGCAGAGACCCAGTACTTC. Translating it yields CASSYVSGAETQYF. The V and J genes are TRBV6-6 and TRBJ2-5; tentative D call: TRBD2 (6 bases). The germline V and J ends were trimmed by 2 bases and 4 bases, with 11 bases remaining between them. Germline CDR1 reads MNHNY; CDR2 reads SVGAGI (reference sequence). The CDR3 has 14 amino acids.

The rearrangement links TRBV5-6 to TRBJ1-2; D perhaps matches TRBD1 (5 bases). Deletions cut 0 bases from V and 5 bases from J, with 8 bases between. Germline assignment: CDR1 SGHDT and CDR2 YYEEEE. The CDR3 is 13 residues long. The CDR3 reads CASSLAGRYGYTF. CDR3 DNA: TGTGCCAGCAGCTTGGCAGGGAGATATGGCTACACCTTC.

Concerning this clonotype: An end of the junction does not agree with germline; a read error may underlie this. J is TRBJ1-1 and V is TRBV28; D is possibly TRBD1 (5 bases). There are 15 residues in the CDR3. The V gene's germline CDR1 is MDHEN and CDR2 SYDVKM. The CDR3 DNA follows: TGTGCCAGCAGTACCACGTGGGGGATGAACACTGAAGTTTTCTTT. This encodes CASSTTWGMNTEVFF.

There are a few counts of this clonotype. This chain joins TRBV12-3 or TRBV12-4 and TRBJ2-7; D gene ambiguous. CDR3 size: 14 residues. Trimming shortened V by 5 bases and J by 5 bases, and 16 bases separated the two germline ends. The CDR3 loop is CASSVSNGRHEQYF. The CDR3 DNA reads TGTGCCAGCAGTGTTTCCAACGGGCGCCACGAGCAGTACTTC.

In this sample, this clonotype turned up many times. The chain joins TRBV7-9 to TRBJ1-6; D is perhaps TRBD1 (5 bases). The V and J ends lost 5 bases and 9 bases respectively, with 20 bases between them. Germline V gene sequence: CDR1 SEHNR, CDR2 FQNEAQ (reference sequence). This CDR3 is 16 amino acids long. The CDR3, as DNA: TGTGCCAGCAGCCCGGACCAGGGCTTAAGTGGTTCACCCCTCCACTTT. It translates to CASSPDQGLSGSPLHF.

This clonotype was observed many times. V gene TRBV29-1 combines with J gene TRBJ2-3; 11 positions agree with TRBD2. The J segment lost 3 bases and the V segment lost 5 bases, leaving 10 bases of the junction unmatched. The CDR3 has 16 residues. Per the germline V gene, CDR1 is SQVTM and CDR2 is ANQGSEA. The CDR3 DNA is TGCAGCGTTTCTCCTACTAGCGGGAGTCCGACAGATACGCAGTATTTT. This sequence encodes CSVSPTSGSPTDTQYF.

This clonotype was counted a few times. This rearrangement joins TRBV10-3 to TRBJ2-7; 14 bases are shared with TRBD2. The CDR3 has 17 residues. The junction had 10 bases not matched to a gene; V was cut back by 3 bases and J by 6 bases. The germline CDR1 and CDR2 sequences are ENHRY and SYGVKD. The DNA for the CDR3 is TGTGCCATCAGTGACAGGGGGGGACTAGCGGGAGACCCCGAGCAGTACTTC. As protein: CAISDRGGLAGDPEQYF.

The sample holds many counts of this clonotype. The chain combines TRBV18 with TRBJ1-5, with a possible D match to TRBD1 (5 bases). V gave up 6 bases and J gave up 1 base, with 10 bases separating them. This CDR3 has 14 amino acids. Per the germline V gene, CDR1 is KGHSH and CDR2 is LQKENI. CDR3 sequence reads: CASSQGGSNQPQHF. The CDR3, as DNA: TGTGCCAGCTCGCAGGGAGGGAGCAATCAGCCCCAGCATTTT.

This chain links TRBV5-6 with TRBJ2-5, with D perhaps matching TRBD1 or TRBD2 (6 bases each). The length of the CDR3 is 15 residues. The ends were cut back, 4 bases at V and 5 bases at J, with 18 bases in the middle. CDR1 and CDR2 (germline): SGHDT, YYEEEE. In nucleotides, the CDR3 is TGTGCCAGCAGCACGCCGGGACGGGGGCAGGAGACCCAGTACTTC. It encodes CASSTPGRGQETQYF.

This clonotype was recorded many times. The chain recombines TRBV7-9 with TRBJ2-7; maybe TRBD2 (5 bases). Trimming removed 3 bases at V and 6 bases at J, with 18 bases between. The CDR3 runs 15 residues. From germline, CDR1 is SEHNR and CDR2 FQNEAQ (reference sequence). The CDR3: CASSLPGSLPREQYF. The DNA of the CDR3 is TGTGCCAGCAGCTTGCCGGGGAGCCTACCCCGCGAGCAGTACTTC.